This TCR beta chain was captured in a study of cytomegalovirus exposure and HLA in healthy donors. Study summary: Counted in an early data release were 75 million to 85 million unique TCRs from HLA-typed donors. Study-wide points: The majority of CMV-associated TCR beta chains were reported as apparently HLA-restricted in a later analysis. Links to common viral pathogens appeared, in a later analysis, for several of the most significant clusters.

In the PCR, 60 Vbeta and 13 Jbeta primers were used. This table comes from immunoSEQ multiplex PCR, and its TCRdb copy is limited to in-frame clones, with some not included. The sample has about 99,000 clones; around 77% are singletons. Turning to this clone: The antigen remains unidentified.

The CDR3 covers 14 residues. V lost 3 bases and J lost 4, with 10 bases in between. In germline, CDR1 is LNHDA, CDR2 SQIVND (reference sequence). This sequence was found in a man aged 40-49 years in good health and CMV-seronegative. The rearrangement links TRBV19 to TRBJ2-1; unclear D gene. Material: PBMCs. The CDR3 is CASSINGWYNEQFF. The CDR3, as DNA: TGTGCCAGTAGTATTAACGGGTGGTACAATGAGCAGTTCTTC. The entire variable domain, with the rest obtained from reference TRBV19 and TRBJ2-1, is as follows: DGGITQSPKYLFRKEGQNVTLSCEQNLNHDAMYWYRQDPGQGLRLIYYSQIVNDFQKGDIAEGYSVSREKKESFPLTVTSAQKNPTAFYLCASSINGWYNEQFFGPGTRLTVL.